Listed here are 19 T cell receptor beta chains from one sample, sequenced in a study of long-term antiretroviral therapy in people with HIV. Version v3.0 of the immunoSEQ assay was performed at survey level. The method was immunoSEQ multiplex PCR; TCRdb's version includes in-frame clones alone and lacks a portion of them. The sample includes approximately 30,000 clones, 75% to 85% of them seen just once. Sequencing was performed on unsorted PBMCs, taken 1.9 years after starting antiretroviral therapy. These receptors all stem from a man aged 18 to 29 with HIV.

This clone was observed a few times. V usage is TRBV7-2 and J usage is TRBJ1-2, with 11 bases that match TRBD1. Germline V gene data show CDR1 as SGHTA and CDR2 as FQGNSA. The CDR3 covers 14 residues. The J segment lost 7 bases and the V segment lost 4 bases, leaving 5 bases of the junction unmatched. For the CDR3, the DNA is TGTGCCAGCAGCTATGCCGGGACAGGGGGTGGCTACACCTTC. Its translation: CASSYAGTGGGYTF.

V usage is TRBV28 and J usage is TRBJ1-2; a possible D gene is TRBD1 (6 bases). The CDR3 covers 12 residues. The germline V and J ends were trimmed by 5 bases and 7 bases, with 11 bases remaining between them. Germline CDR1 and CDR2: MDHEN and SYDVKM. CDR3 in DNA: TGTGCCAGCAGTCGGACAGCGGTTGGCTACACCTTC. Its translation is CASSRTAVGYTF.

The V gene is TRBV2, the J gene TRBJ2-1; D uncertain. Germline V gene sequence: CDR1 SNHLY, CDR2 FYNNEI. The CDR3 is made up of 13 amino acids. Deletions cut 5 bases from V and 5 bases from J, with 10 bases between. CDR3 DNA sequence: TGTGCCAGCAGTTATAGTGGGGACAATGAGCAGTTCTTC. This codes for CASSYSGDNEQFF.

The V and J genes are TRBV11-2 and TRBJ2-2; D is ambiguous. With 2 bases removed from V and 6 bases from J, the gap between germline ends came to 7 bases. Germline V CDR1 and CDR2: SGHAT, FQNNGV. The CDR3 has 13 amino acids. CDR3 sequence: CASSLISSGELFF. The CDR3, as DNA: TGTGCCAGCAGCTTAATTTCTTCCGGGGAGCTGTTTTTT. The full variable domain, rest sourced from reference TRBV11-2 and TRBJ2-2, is EAGVAQSPRYKIIEKRQSVAFWCNPISGHATLYWYQQILGQGPKLLIQFQNNGVVDDSQLPKDRFSAERLKGVDSTLKIQPAKLEDSAVYLCASSLISSGELFFGEGSRLTVL.

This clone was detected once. The CDR3 region has the DNA TGCGCCAGCAGGGGATATACTTATAATTCACCCCTCCACTTT. This gives the protein CASRGYTYNSPLHF. The chain employs TRBV10-2 and TRBJ1-6; D unresolved. V lost 6 bases and J 4 bases, leaving 10 bases between the germline ends. The CDR3 contains 14 residues. Per germline, CDR1 WSHSY and CDR2 SAAADI.

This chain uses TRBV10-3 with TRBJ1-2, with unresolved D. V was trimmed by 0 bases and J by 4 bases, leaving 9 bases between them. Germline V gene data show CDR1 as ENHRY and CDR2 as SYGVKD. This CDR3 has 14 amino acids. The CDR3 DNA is TGTGCCATCAGTGAGTCGGAGGCAAGCTATGGCTACACCTTC. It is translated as CAISESEASYGYTF.

The DNA for the CDR3 is TGTGCCAGCAGCTCGGGACGAAATCAGCCCCAGCATTTT. This gives the protein CASSSGRNQPQHF. This chain links TRBV11-2 with TRBJ1-5, with a tentative D call TRBD1 (5 bases). Trimming removed 4 bases from V and 4 bases from J, with 8 bases in between. The CDR3 covers 13 residues. Germline V gives CDR1 SGHAT, CDR2 FQNNGV.

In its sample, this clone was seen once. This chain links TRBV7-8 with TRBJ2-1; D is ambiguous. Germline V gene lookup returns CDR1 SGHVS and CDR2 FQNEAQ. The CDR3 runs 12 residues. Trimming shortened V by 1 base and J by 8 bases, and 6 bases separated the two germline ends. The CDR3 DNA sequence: TGTGCCAGCAGCTTAGGCACGGATGAGCAGTTCTTC. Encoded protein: CASSLGTDEQFF.

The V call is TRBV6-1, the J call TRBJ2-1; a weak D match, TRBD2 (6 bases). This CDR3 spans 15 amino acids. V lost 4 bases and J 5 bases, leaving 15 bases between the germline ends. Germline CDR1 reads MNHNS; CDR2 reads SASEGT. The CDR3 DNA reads TGTGCCAGCAGTGGCCGGGACTCAATCAACAATGAGCAGTTCTTC. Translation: CASSGRDSINNEQFF.

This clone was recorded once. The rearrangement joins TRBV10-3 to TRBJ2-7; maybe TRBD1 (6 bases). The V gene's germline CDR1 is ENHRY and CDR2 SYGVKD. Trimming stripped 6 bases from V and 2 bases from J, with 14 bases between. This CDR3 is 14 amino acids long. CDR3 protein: CAISPTRDTYEQYV. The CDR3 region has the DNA TGTGCCATCAGCCCGACCCGGGACACCTACGAGCAGTACGTC.

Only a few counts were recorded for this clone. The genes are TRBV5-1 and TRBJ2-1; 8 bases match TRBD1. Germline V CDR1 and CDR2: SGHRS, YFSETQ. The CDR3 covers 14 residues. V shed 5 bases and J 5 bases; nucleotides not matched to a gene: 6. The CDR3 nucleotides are TGCGCCAGCAGGGTGGGACAGGTGGACAATGAGCAGTTCTTC. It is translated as CASRVGQVDNEQFF.

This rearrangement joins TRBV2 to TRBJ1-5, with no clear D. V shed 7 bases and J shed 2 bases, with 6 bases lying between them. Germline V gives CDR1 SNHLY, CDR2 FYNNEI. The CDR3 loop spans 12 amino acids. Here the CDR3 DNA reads TGTGCCAGCAAGGGTCGCAATCAGCCCCAGCATTTT. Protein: CASKGRNQPQHF.

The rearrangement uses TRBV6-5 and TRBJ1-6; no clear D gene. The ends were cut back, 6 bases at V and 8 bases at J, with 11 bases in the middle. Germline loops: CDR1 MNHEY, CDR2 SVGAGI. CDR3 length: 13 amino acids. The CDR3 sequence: CASRALADSPLHF. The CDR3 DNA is TGTGCCAGCAGGGCCCTTGCGGATTCACCCCTCCACTTT.

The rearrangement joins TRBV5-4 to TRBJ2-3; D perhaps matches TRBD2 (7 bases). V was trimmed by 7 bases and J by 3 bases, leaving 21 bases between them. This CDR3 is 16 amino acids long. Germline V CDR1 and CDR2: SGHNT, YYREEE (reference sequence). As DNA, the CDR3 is TGTGCCAGCTCCGAAGGAGGGGGGGCACGGACAGATACGCAGTATTTT. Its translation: CASSEGGGARTDTQYF. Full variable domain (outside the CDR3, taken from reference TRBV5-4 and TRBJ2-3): ETGVTQSPTHLIKTRGQQVTLRCSSQSGHNTVSWYQQALGQGPQFIFQYYREEENGRGNFPPRFSGLQFPNYSSELNVNALELDDSALYLCASSEGGGARTDTQYFGPGTRLTVL.

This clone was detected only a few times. CDR3 protein: CASSALAGGEETQYF. In DNA, the CDR3 is TGCGCCAGCAGCGCCCTGGCGGGGGGGGAGGAGACCCAGTACTTC. V and J are TRBV5-1 and TRBJ2-5; 9 bases map to TRBD2. CDR1 and CDR2 (germline): SGHRS, YFSETQ. The J segment lost 5 bases and the V segment lost 4 bases, leaving 9 bases of the junction unmatched. The CDR3 is 15 amino acids. The full variable domain, completed using reference TRBV5-1 and TRBJ2-5, is KAGVTQTPRYLIKTRGQQVTLSCSPISGHRSVSWYQQTPGQGLQFLFEYFSETQRNKGNFPGRFSGRQFSNSRSEMNVSTLELGDSALYLCASSALAGGEETQYFGPGTRLLVL.

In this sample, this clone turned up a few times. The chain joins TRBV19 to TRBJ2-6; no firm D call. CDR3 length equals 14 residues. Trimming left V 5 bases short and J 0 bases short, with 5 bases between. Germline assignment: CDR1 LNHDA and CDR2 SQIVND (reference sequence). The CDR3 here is CASSPRSGANVLTF. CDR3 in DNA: TGTGCCAGTAGTCCACGCTCTGGGGCCAACGTCCTGACTTTC.

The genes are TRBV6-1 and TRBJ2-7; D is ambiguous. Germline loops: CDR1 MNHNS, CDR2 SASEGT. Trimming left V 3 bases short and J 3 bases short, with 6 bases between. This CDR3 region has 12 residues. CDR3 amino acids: CASSEGYYEQYV. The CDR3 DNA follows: TGTGCCAGCAGTGAGGGTTACTACGAGCAGTACGTC.

The CDR3 reads CASSWPQRAGSTDTQYF. The CDR3 coding sequence is TGCGCCAGCAGCTGGCCCCAGAGAGCGGGGAGCACAGATACGCAGTATTTT. J is TRBJ2-3 and V is TRBV5-1; 7 nucleotides match TRBD2. The V gene's germline CDR1 is SGHRS and CDR2 YFSETQ. The length of the CDR3 is 17 residues. J was trimmed by 0 bases and V by 3 bases; bases with no gene match: 10.

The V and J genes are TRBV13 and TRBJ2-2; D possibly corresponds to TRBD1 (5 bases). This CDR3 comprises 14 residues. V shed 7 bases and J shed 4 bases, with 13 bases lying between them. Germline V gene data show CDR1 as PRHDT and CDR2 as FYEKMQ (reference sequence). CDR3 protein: CASNTYTGTGELFF. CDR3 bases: TGTGCCAGCAACACGTATACAGGCACCGGGGAGCTGTTTTTT.